The source of this T cell receptor beta chain is a study of response to subunit inactivated influenza vaccine. MiXCR, run by TCRdb on the RT-PCR reads, gives a single entry per CDR3 protein. The sample contains hundreds of thousands of distinct CDR3 sequences, less than 30% of which appear only once. The length of the CDR3 is 14 residues. Trimming shortened V by 3 bases and J by 6 bases, and 15 bases separated the two germline ends. Germline-derived CDR1 and CDR2 are SQVTM and ANQGSEA. This clonotype originated in a man aged 45-65 years who received an inactivated influenza vaccine. V and J are TRBV29-1 and TRBJ2-1, with D perhaps TRBD2 (5 bases). The sample was CD4+ T cells sorted from PBMCs, taken 5 days after vaccination. The CDR3 DNA follows: TGCAGCGTTGAGGGCCGGGGAAGAGTCAATGAGCAGTTCTTC. Amino acid sequence: CSVEGRGRVNEQFF.